This T cell receptor beta chain was profiled in a study of T cell repertoires in cytomegalovirus infection. The CDR3 has 15 amino acids. Germline V gene data show CDR1 as SGHTA and CDR2 as FQGNSA. V dropped 5 bases and J dropped 10; count of bases not matched to a gene: 9. This clonotype was recorded a few times. Its cognate antigen is unknown. Points from the study as a whole: CMV-specific HLA-C-restricted TCR beta clonotypes dominated the ex vivo response.

Using its own MiXCR run on the reads, TCRdb lists one record per CDR3 protein. The table records approximately 600,000 distinct CDR3 sequences, 35% to 50% of them present only once. The sequencing used cultured PBMCs, collected from culture after CMV antigen stimulation. This rearrangement joins TRBV7-2 to TRBJ1-6; TRBD1 aligns across 9 bases. The origin of this receptor is a human donor in good health (CMV status not recorded). Some clones in this sample may be carry-over from other donors' samples. The CDR3 coding sequence is TGTGCCAGCAGCCAGGGGGGACAGGGACAATCACCCCTCCACTTT. It codes for CASSQGGQGQSPLHF.